These T cell receptor beta chains were read from a single sample in a study of OX40 agonist ivuxolimab in advanced cancers. TCRdb keeps only in-frame clones here, not all; method: immunoSEQ multiplex PCR. The table records 50,000 to 65,000 clones, roughly 90% of them present only once. The input for sequencing was CD4+ or CD8+ T cells sorted from blood, taken in a trial of the OX40 agonist ivuxolimab. All receptors come from an adult with an advanced solid tumor such as melanoma, head and neck, liver or kidney cancer. CDR3s include the opening cysteine and the closing phenylalanine or tryptophan. A D gene is named only where the DNA matches it firmly. Clone size is given for some rows only: seen once, a few or many times, or a class if the clone is expanded.

clone size	V gene	D gene	J gene	CDR3 DNA	CDR3 protein
-	TRBV9	TRBD1	TRBJ2-7	TGTGCCAGCAGCATAGGACAGGCTGTCACCTACGAGCAGTACTTC	CASSIGQAVTYEQYF
once	TRBV4-3	TRBD1	TRBJ1-4	TGCGCCAGCAGCCCTGCACAGGGGAACAATGAAAAACTGTTTTTT	CASSPAQGNNEKLFF
few	TRBV18	TRBD2	TRBJ2-7	TGTGCCAGCTCACCGGCCCTAGCGGGGGGCATGACCTACGAGCAGTACTTC	CASSPALAGGMTYEQYF
-	TRBV7-2	TRBD2	TRBJ2-1	TGTGCCAGCAGCTTAGTGGGCGGGAGTGCCTACAATGAGCAGTTCTTC	CASSLVGGSAYNEQFF
-	TRBV5-6	-	TRBJ1-1	TGTGCCAGCAGCTTGGGCGTTTTGGACACTGAAGCTTTCTTT	CASSLGVLDTEAFF
-	TRBV7-8	TRBD2	TRBJ2-7	TGTGCCAGCAGCTTAGTGGGGGGGTCCCGCTCCGAGCAGTACTTC	CASSLVGGSRSEQYF
-	TRBV18	-	TRBJ1-1	TGTGCCAGCTCAACGGATATTCCCCTGTCTGAAGCTTTCTTT	CASSTDIPLSEAFF
-	TRBV18	-	TRBJ2-7	TGTGCCAGCTCTCCGGGAATCGCGTCCTACGAGCAGTACTTC	CASSPGIASYEQYF
-	TRBV18	-	TRBJ1-1	TGTGCCAGCTCACTAATACGCCCAGGGACCACTGAAGCTTTCTTT	CASSLIRPGTTEAFF
-	TRBV5-4	-	TRBJ2-7	TGTGCCAGCAGCTTGAGGCAGGGCTTTAGCTCCTACGAGCAGTACTTC	CASSLRQGFSSYEQYF
-	TRBV28	-	TRBJ2-7	TGTGCCAGCAGTTTACAGGACTACGAGCAGTACTTC	CASSLQDYEQYF
-	TRBV5-4	-	TRBJ1-1	TGTGCCAGCAGCCTCCTGGGAGGGAATTTTGAGGGCACTGAAGCTTTCTTT	CASSLLGGNFEGTEAFF
-	TRBV25-1	-	TRBJ1-1	TGTGCCAGCAGTGAATTAGGTGAAGCTTTCTTT	CASSELGEAFF
-	TRBV15	TRBD1	TRBJ1-4	TGTGCCACCAGCAGAGGGGGACAGGGGGCGCAGATTGAAAAACTGTTTTTT	CATSRGGQGAQIEKLFF
-	TRBV5-1	-	TRBJ2-1	TGCGCCAGCAGCTCGGGACTTCTGACCTACAATGAGCAGTTCTTC	CASSSGLLTYNEQFF
once	TRBV7-2	TRBD1	TRBJ1-2	TGTGCCAGCAGCCCAAGGGGGCAGGGGTTTAACTATGGCTACACCTTC	CASSPRGQGFNYGYTF
-	TRBV4-3	-	TRBJ1-1	TGCGCCAGCAGCCCCAAAGCGAGGGGCGGAGCTTTCTTT	CASSPKARGGAFF
-	TRBV9	TRBD1	TRBJ1-1	TGTGCCAGCAGCGCCAGACCGACAGGGGGCACTGAAGCTTTCTTT	CASSARPTGGTEAFF
-	TRBV2	-	TRBJ2-7	TGTGCCAGCAGTGAGTTAGGGGGCGAACTAGCGGACTACGAGCAGTACTTC	CASSELGGELADYEQYF
once	TRBV27	-	TRBJ1-3	TGTGCCAGCAGTCCCCCCCTCCGGAACACCATATATTTT	CASSPPLRNTIYF
-	TRBV6-5	TRBD2	TRBJ2-1	TGTGCCAGCAGTTGGACTAGCGGGGAAACTAATAAGCAGTTCTTC	CASSWTSGETNKQFF
-	TRBV2	TRBD2	TRBJ2-3	TGTGCCAGCAGTGCGAGACTAGCGCTCAGCACAGATACGCAGTATTTT	CASSARLALSTDTQYF
-	TRBV5-8	TRBD1	TRBJ1-6	TGTGCCAGCAGCTCGGGACAGCCCTATAATTCACCCCTCCACTTT	CASSSGQPYNSPLHF
-	TRBV19	-	TRBJ2-7	TGTGCCAGTAGTACCCAAGGGAGGCGGCAGTACTTC	CASSTQGRRQYF
-	TRBV15	-	TRBJ1-6	TGTGCCACCAGCAGAAGGGAGGACTCACCCCTCCACTTT	CATSRREDSPLHF
once	TRBV28	-	TRBJ1-1	TGTGCCAGCAGTTTGGAATTGGACGGCACTGAAGCTTTCTTT	CASSLELDGTEAFF
-	TRBV7-9	-	TRBJ1-1	TGTGCCAGCAGCTTAGAAAACAGGAACACTGAAGCTTTCTTT	CASSLENRNTEAFF
-	TRBV28	TRBD2	TRBJ2-1	TGTGCCACCGGTCCCAGCGGGATATACAATGAGCAGTTCTTC	CATGPSGIYNEQFF
-	TRBV9	TRBD1	TRBJ2-1	TGTGCCAGCAGGGGTACAGGGGGCCGAAACAATGAGCAGTTCTTC	CASRGTGGRNNEQFF
-	TRBV20-1	-	TRBJ2-7	TGCAGTGCTGATCAGGCCTACGAGCAGTACTTC	CSADQAYEQYF
few	TRBV28	-	TRBJ2-5	TGTGCCAGCAGTCGCCAAGAGACCCAGTACTTC	CASSRQETQYF
-	TRBV11-3	-	TRBJ2-7	TGTGCCAGCAGCTTAGATGCAGGGACGGCTCGGCAGTACTTC	CASSLDAGTARQYF
-	TRBV7-9	TRBD1	TRBJ1-1	TGTGCCAGCAGCAATACAGGGGACAACACTGAAGCTTTCTTT	CASSNTGDNTEAFF
-	TRBV28	TRBD1	TRBJ2-7	TGTGCCAGCAGTTTCGGAACAGGGGGGAAATACTACGAGCAGTACTTC	CASSFGTGGKYYEQYF
-	TRBV4-1	TRBD1	TRBJ1-4	TGCGCCAGCAGCCGCCCGGGACAGGGTAATGAAAAACTGTTTTTT	CASSRPGQGNEKLFF
-	TRBV7-8	TRBD1	TRBJ2-7	TGTGCCAGCAGCTTAGGGACAGGATTCACCTTC	CASSLGTGFTF
-	TRBV30	-	TRBJ2-3	TGTGCCTGGAGCCCAACTGGGGCAGATACGCAGTATTTT	CAWSPTGADTQYF
-	TRBV5-1	-	TRBJ2-7	TGCGCCAGCAGCACTTACGCCCACGCAGCCTACGAGCAGTACTTC	CASSTYAHAAYEQYF
-	TRBV2	-	TRBJ1-1	TGTGCCAGCAGTAGGGTTATGAACACTGAAGCTTTCTTT	CASSRVMNTEAFF
-	TRBV4-2	TRBD1	TRBJ2-5	TGTGCCAGCAGCCAAGTCGCCGGACAGGATGAGACCCAGTACTTC	CASSQVAGQDETQYF
-	TRBV5-1	TRBD2	TRBJ2-7	TGCGCCAGCAGCTCAGGACTAGCCCAAACCTACGAGCAGTACTTC	CASSSGLAQTYEQYF
-	TRBV5-1	-	TRBJ2-5	TGCGCCAGCAGCTTGGTGGTGGAAGAAGAGACCCAGTACTTC	CASSLVVEEETQYF
-	TRBV7-8	-	TRBJ1-3	TGTGCCAGCAGCTCTCCGGGACGGAACCCTGGAAACACCATATATTTT	CASSSPGRNPGNTIYF
-	TRBV7-3	-	TRBJ1-3	TGTGCCAGCAGCCCCTACAGGGTCCCTGGAAACACCATATATTTT	CASSPYRVPGNTIYF
-	TRBV7-2	-	TRBJ2-5	TGTGCCAGCAGAACAGGGTCCCGAGAGACCCAGTACTTC	CASRTGSRETQYF
-	TRBV4-2	TRBD1	TRBJ1-4	TGTGCCAGCAGCCAAGAGGACAGGGATGAAGAAAAACTGTTTTTT	CASSQEDRDEEKLFF
-	TRBV6-5	-	TRBJ1-5	TGTGCCAGCAGTGCAAAAATTAGCAATCAGCCCCAGCATTTT	CASSAKISNQPQHF
-	TRBV6-1	TRBD2	TRBJ2-1	TGTGCCAGCAGTGAATTAGCTAGCGGGAGTTATGAGCAGTTCTTC	CASSELASGSYEQFF
-	TRBV6-5	-	TRBJ1-2	TGTGCCAGCAGTTACGACGGGGGGCAGGCCTATGGCTACACCTTC	CASSYDGGQAYGYTF
-	TRBV28	-	TRBJ2-5	TGTGCCAGCAGTTTTGGGAGTACAGAGACCCAGTACTTC	CASSFGSTETQYF
-	TRBV10-3	-	TRBJ1-4	TGTGCCATCAGGGGCGGGGGGGATAATGAAAAACTGTTTTTT	CAIRGGGDNEKLFF
-	TRBV9	-	TRBJ2-1	TGTGCCAGCGGTGGCTACAATGAGCAGTTCTTC	CASGGYNEQFF
-	TRBV27	-	TRBJ2-2	TGTGCCAGCAGTTTACGGTCAGGGTCGAACACCGGGGAGCTGTTTTTT	CASSLRSGSNTGELFF
-	TRBV9	TRBD1	TRBJ2-1	TGTGCCAGCAGCTCTCGGACAGGGGGCTACAATGAGCAGTTCTTC	CASSSRTGGYNEQFF
few	TRBV19	-	TRBJ1-6	TGTGCCAGTAGTATCTGGGAGAGGCGCAATTCACCCCTCCACTTT	CASSIWERRNSPLHF
-	TRBV4-1	TRBD2	TRBJ2-7	TGCGCCAGCGGGACTAGTGGCTACGAGCAGTACTTC	CASGTSGYEQYF
once	TRBV28	TRBD1	TRBJ1-1	TGTGCCAGCACCGTCCCAACAGGGGGCCAAACTGAAGCTTTCTTT	CASTVPTGGQTEAFF
-	TRBV19	TRBD1	TRBJ2-7	TGTGCCAGTAGTACCCCGGGACAGGGGAAGTCCTACGAGCAGTACTTC	CASSTPGQGKSYEQYF
-	TRBV30	-	TRBJ1-2	TGTGCCTGGAGTGTAGAGGGAGTTCGGGGCTACACCTTC	CAWSVEGVRGYTF
-	TRBV5-1	TRBD2	TRBJ2-5	TGCGCCAGCAGCTTTGCCACTAGCGGGAGTTTCGCGACCCAGTACTTC	CASSFATSGSFATQYF